The sequence of this T cell receptor beta chain was determined in a study of T cells after yellow fever vaccination. Study summary: Any fraction with a low cell number was prepared using SMART-Seq v4 Ultra Low Input.

Germline V lookup: CDR1 SEHNR, CDR2 FQNEAQ (reference sequence). The V end was cut by 6 bases, the J end by 1 base, with 7 bases between. CDR3 length equals 13 residues. Points from the study as a whole: Faster peaking, at day 5 versus 15, marked a secondary response that was weaker. Most clones from primary vaccination resurfaced after the booster (approximately 96% CD4, approximately 87% CD8). Clonotypes shared by both compartments, CD4 and CD8, made up a small share.

This clonotype was seen ten or more times. Its specificity is not known. TCRdb analysed the 5' RACE reads with MiXCR anew, one entry per CDR3 protein. The repertoire consists of about 330,000 distinct CDR3 sequences, with 4.1% occurring once and the leading ten covering under 30%. This receptor was obtained from a man aged 18 to 30 who received the YFV17D yellow fever vaccine. Specimen: PBMCs, collected 5 days after the yellow fever booster vaccination. This chain uses TRBV7-9 with TRBJ2-1; D remains ambiguous. This chain's CDR3 is CASSSFSYNEQFF. DNA for the CDR3: TGTGCCAGCAGTTCCTTTTCCTACAATGAGCAGTTCTTC.